One and the same sample provided the 14 T cell receptor beta chains below, sequenced in a study of cytomegalovirus exposure and HLA in healthy donors. The study ran its PCR with 60 Vbeta and 13 Jbeta primers. The protocol was immunoSEQ multiplex PCR, while the TCRdb copy is restricted to in-frame clones and leaves out a portion. Of 150,000 to 200,000 clones in the sample, more than 75% were seen once. Sequenced sample: PBMCs. All receptors come from a male donor in good health and CMV-seronegative.

This clone has a single count. This chain uses TRBV6-1 with TRBJ2-3, with D perhaps TRBD2 (6 bases). Trimming stripped 4 bases from V and 0 bases from J, with 14 bases between. This CDR3 spans 16 amino acids. Germline CDR1 and CDR2: MNHNS and SASEGT. CDR3 loop: CASSALAAGSTDTQYF. CDR3 DNA: TGTGCCAGCAGTGCTTTGGCGGCGGGGAGCACAGATACGCAGTATTTT.

This clone occurred a few times. The chain joins TRBV27 to TRBJ1-1; perhaps TRBD1 as D (5 bases). The CDR3 covers 14 residues. V lost 6 bases and J lost 3, with 14 bases in between. Germline CDR1 and CDR2: MNHEY and SMNVEV (reference sequence). The CDR3 sequence: CASRPGLRDTEAFF. In DNA form, the CDR3 reads TGTGCCAGCAGGCCGGGACTCCGGGACACTGAAGCTTTCTTT.

The rearrangement links TRBV2 to TRBJ1-2; D gene ambiguous. The CDR3 covers 18 residues. Deletions cut 4 bases from V and 4 bases from J, with 25 bases between. CDR1 and CDR2 (germline): SNHLY, FYNNEI. The CDR3 region is CASSGIKERNEGSYGYTF. CDR3 DNA sequence: TGTGCCAGCAGTGGTATCAAAGAGCGAAACGAGGGCTCCTATGGCTACACCTTC.

V gene TRBV27 combines with J gene TRBJ2-7, with D possibly matching TRBD2 (5 bases). There are 15 residues in the CDR3. Looked up from germline, CDR1 is MNHEY and CDR2 is SMNVEV (reference sequence). V was trimmed by 4 bases and J by 7 bases, leaving 20 bases between them. The CDR3 sequence is CASSSNSPGKSEQYF. The CDR3 region has the DNA TGTGCCAGCAGTTCGAATTCACCCGGGAAGTCTGAGCAGTACTTC.

This clone was counted only a few times. The J gene is TRBJ1-5, the V gene TRBV19; TRBD1 might be the D (5 bases). This CDR3 contains 19 residues. V was trimmed by 4 bases and J by 2 bases, leaving 24 bases between them. From germline, CDR1 is LNHDA and CDR2 SQIVND (reference sequence). The CDR3 DNA reads as TGTGCCAGTAGTAGAGATCTAAAAAGACAGATTAAGGGCAATCAGCCCCAGCATTTT. It is translated as CASSRDLKRQIKGNQPQHF.

V and J are TRBV5-4 and TRBJ1-1; unclear D gene. Germline loops: CDR1 SGHNT, CDR2 YYREEE (reference sequence). Trimming left V 0 bases short and J 10 bases short, with 13 bases between. This CDR3 is 13 amino acids long. For the CDR3, the DNA is TGTGCCAGCAGCTTGGGATGGTCAGGTGGAGCTTTCTTT. It codes for CASSLGWSGGAFF.

This clone was detected a few times. V and J are TRBV15 and TRBJ2-2, with D uncertain. The CDR3 spans 14 residues. The V end lost 2 bases, the J end lost 1 base, and 5 bases lay between the germline ends. Germline lookup yields CDR1 LNHNV and CDR2 YYDKDF (reference sequence). In nucleotides, the CDR3 is TGTGCCACCAGCAGACAGTTGAACACCGGGGAGCTGTTTTTT. Its protein product is CATSRQLNTGELFF.

The rearrangement links TRBV5-1 to TRBJ1-1; TRBD1 agrees at 7 bases. V lost 4 bases, J lost 5 bases, and 14 bases stayed unmatched. The germline V gene has CDR1 SGHRS and CDR2 YFSETQ. This CDR3 spans 16 amino acids. Here the CDR3 reads CASSLGQEGSRTEAFF. CDR3 nucleotide sequence: TGCGCCAGCAGCCTAGGACAGGAGGGAAGTCGGACTGAAGCTTTCTTT.

This sequence joins TRBV11-1 and TRBJ2-5, with D possibly being TRBD1 (6 bases). The germline V and J ends were trimmed by 7 bases and 7 bases, with 19 bases remaining between them. There are 14 residues in the CDR3. The germline gives CDR1 SGHAT, CDR2 FQDESV (reference sequence). CDR3 residues: CASTPTQGTVTQYF. CDR3 nucleotide sequence: TGTGCCAGCACCCCTACACAGGGCACCGTGACCCAGTACTTC. Looking up the rest from reference TRBV11-1 and TRBJ2-5 gives the full variable domain: EAEVAQSPRYKITEKSQAVAFWCDPISGHATLYWYRQILGQGPELLVQFQDESVVDDSQLPKDRFSAERLKGVDSTLKIQPAELGDSAMYLCASTPTQGTVTQYFGPGTRLLVL.

The chain recombines TRBV6-6 with TRBJ2-1, with 10 bases that match TRBD1. The CDR3 is 16 amino acids. CDR1 is MNHNY and CDR2 is SVGAGI in the germline V gene (reference sequence). V gave up 1 base and J gave up 9 bases; unmatched junction bases: 9. In DNA form, the CDR3 reads TGTGCCAGCAGTTACTGGGTTGGGACAGGGGATCGTGAGCAGTTCTTC. This encodes CASSYWVGTGDREQFF.

The rearrangement links TRBV7-8 to TRBJ1-5; 7 nucleotides line up with TRBD1. Germline CDR1 reads SGHVS; CDR2 reads FQNEAQ. The CDR3 runs 16 residues. Trimming took 1 base from V and 4 from J; bases not matched to a gene: 7. The CDR3 nucleotides read TGTGCCAGCAGCTTAGAGGACAGGCTCGATAATCAGCCCCAGCATTTT. Translated, it gives CASSLEDRLDNQPQHF.

The genes are TRBV25-1 and TRBJ1-6; TRBD1 might be the D (5 bases). V lost 1 base to trimming and J lost 10 bases, with 14 bases between them. This CDR3 is 15 amino acids long. Germline CDR1 is MGHDK and CDR2 is SYGVNS. The chain's CDR3 is CASSESGRGRSPLHF. The DNA of the CDR3 is TGTGCCAGCAGTGAATCGGGGAGGGGACGGTCACCCCTCCACTTT.

The chain uses TRBV19 and TRBJ2-5; 8 bases agree with TRBD2. The V gene end was trimmed by 1 base and the J gene end by 1 base; junction bases not matched to a gene: 11. The CDR3 has 18 amino acids. The V gene's germline CDR1 is LNHDA and CDR2 SQIVND (reference sequence). The chain's CDR3 is CASSIGAGGRGGQETQYF. The CDR3 DNA follows: TGTGCCAGTAGTATAGGCGCGGGAGGACGGGGGGGCCAAGAGACCCAGTACTTC. The complete variable domain, with remaining parts taken from reference TRBV19 and TRBJ2-5, reads DGGITQSPKYLFRKEGQNVTLSCEQNLNHDAMYWYRQDPGQGLRLIYYSQIVNDFQKGDIAEGYSVSREKKESFPLTVTSAQKNPTAFYLCASSIGAGGRGGQETQYFGPGTRLLVL.

The chain couples TRBV5-1 to TRBJ2-5; unclear D gene. This CDR3 spans 14 amino acids. V lost 1 base to trimming and J lost 5 bases, with 12 bases between them. Germline values: CDR1 SGHRS, CDR2 YFSETQ. The CDR3 DNA reads TGCGCCAGCAGCTTGATCCCGGGTGGGGAGACCCAGTACTTC. Protein sequence: CASSLIPGGETQYF.